Reported below is one TCR beta chain. Its target is not known. The CDR3 contains 15 residues. The V gene's germline CDR1 is MNHNS and CDR2 SASEGT. With 6 bases clipped from V and 8 bases from J, the junction kept 11 bases outside the gene matches. cDNA carried unique molecular identifiers, and a universal primer site was added by template switching. Each CDR3 protein is one row after TCRdb ran MiXCR on the 5' RACE reads. The table shows 500,000 to 700,000 distinct CDR3 sequences, with less than 9% occurring only once. These data are taken from a study of identical twins. Findings and limits, study-wide: Reduced insertions were recorded for abundant cord blood beta clonotypes, with no such pattern in memory repertoires. Excess twin sharing in beta out-of-frame sequences was weaker.

These data were likewise used in another study, on yellow fever vaccine responses in identical twins.

The TCR was taken from a woman younger than 35 in good health. The specimen was PBMCs. This chain links TRBV6-1 with TRBJ2-1, with 9 bases that match TRBD2. This CDR3 reads CASSWEIAGADEQFF. In nucleotides, the CDR3 is TGTGCCAGCAGCTGGGAAATAGCGGGAGCTGATGAGCAGTTCTTC.